The clone carrying this TCR beta chain was found a few times. TCRdb's copy holds only in-frame clones and misses some; the assay was immunoSEQ multiplex PCR. The sample has 120,000 or so clones, over 75% seen once. The record originates from a study of control samples from healthy donors and cancer patients. V was shortened by 3 bases and J by 3 bases, with 9 bases between the two germline ends. The CDR3 is 13 residues long. Germline V gene lookup returns CDR1 SGHTA and CDR2 FQGNSA. The rearrangement uses TRBV7-2 and TRBJ2-7; D is uncertain. This receptor was identified in a man aged 60 to 75 in good health. Sequencing was carried out using blood. The CDR3 DNA follows: TGTGCCAGCAGCTTGTGGGTGGGCTACGAGCAGTACTTC. It translates to CASSLWVGYEQYF.